What follows is one TCR beta chain and its context. This CDR3 contains 15 residues. Deletions cut 0 bases from V and 6 bases from J, with 11 bases between. CDR1 MNHEY and CDR2 SVGAGI come from the germline V gene. Original processing methods: Amplified reference gene primers provided the basis for estimating nucleated cell counts. The table came from immunoSEQ multiplex PCR; TCRdb's copy has only in-frame clones and leaves some out. V and J calls plus clone size are reproduced from that table; the DNA served to infer D and trimming. The repertoire holds approximately 74,000 clones, with 91% as singletons. The data derive from a study of blood T cell repertoires in COVID-19. Turning to the study itself: PBMCs, B-cell-depleted T cells, or T cells provided the cDNA or gDNA that made up the material.

This receptor was taken from a woman between 55 and 75 years old with active COVID-19. The sequenced sample consisted of peripheral blood. This chain links TRBV6-5 with TRBJ1-4; D is perhaps TRBD1 (6 bases). CDR3 amino acids: CASSYSPGAYEKLFF. Here the CDR3 DNA reads TGTGCCAGCAGTTACTCGCCAGGGGCGTATGAAAAACTGTTTTTT.